This T cell receptor beta chain was profiled in a study of blood T cell repertoires in COVID-19. In the study's own analysis: Amplification from reference gene primers served as the basis for estimated nucleated cell counts. Sequencing used immunoSEQ multiplex PCR; TCRdb keeps in-frame clones, though not all of them. That table is the source of V, J and clone size, and D and trimming were worked out from the DNA. The sample holds about 210,000 clones, about 87% seen once. Recovered status applied to Cohort 3 donors who had two consecutive negative PCRs. It also applied to those with clearance or with symptom resolution. Germline V gives CDR1 WSHSY, CDR2 SAAADI. The CDR3 loop spans 14 amino acids. V lost 3 bases to trimming and J lost 1 base, with 10 bases between them.

Sequencing was performed on PBMCs or T cells enriched from blood (not recorded which). The chain links TRBV10-2 to TRBJ2-7; D unclear. This TCR came from a man younger than 45 who had recovered from COVID-19. DNA of the CDR3: TGCGCCAGCAGTGATGTTTGGCGGTCCTACGAGCAGTACTTC. This translates into CASSDVWRSYEQYF.